These T cell receptor beta chains were read from a single sample in a study of blood T cell repertoires in COVID-19. Profiled with immunoSEQ multiplex PCR; TCRdb holds only in-frame clones, not every one. The sample has roughly 180,000 clones, 75% to 80% seen once. The specimen was peripheral blood. Every receptor here comes from a woman in her forties or fifties with active or convalescent COVID-19. Both conserved end residues are part of each CDR3. The D gene is left open where the match is weak. Some rows mark clone size as missing; the rest say once, few, many or name a class of expanded clone.

V	J	D	length	size	DNA	CDR3
TRBV14	TRBJ2-1	TRBD2	15	-	TGTGCCAGCAGCCAAGACCGGACTAGTTGGGATGAGCAGTTCTTC	CASSQDRTSWDEQFF
TRBV6-5	TRBJ1-4	TRBD1	14	-	TGTGCCAGCAGCAGAGACAGGGGAAGCGAAAAACTGTTTTTT	CASSRDRGSEKLFF
TRBV7-9	TRBJ1-2	-	15	-	TGTGCCAGCAGCTTATCGCCGGACTCCGACGGTGGCTACACCTTC	CASSLSPDSDGGYTF
TRBV5-4	TRBJ1-2	-	14	many	TGTGCCAGCAGCTTGTCCTCAGGAGGGGATGGCTACACCTTC	CASSLSSGGDGYTF
TRBV5-1	TRBJ1-1	TRBD1	15	many	TGCGCCAGCAGCTTCCTACAGGGGAGGAACACTGAAGCTTTCTTT	CASSFLQGRNTEAFF
TRBV28	TRBJ1-5	TRBD1	17	-	TGTGCCAGCAGTTTATGGGGGACAGGGGGCTATACTCAGCCCCAGCATTTT	CASSLWGTGGYTQPQHF
TRBV7-2	TRBJ1-1	-	14	-	TGTGCCAGCAGCTTAGTGATAGGGGCGACTGAAGCTTTCTTT	CASSLVIGATEAFF
TRBV6-6	TRBJ1-2	TRBD1	14	-	TGTGCCACAGCCCGGCAGGGGGCTAACTATGGCTACACCTTC	CATARQGANYGYTF
TRBV29-1	TRBJ1-5	TRBD1	14	-	TGCAGCGTTGCGACAGGGGGCGACAATCAGCCCCAGCATTTT	CSVATGGDNQPQHF
TRBV2	TRBJ1-1	TRBD1	14	-	TGTGCCAGCAGGGACGACAGGGGCGCCACTGAAGCTTTCTTT	CASRDDRGATEAFF
TRBV19	TRBJ1-2	TRBD1	14	once	TGTGCCAGTAGTACGGGACAGGGGATCTATGGCTACACCTTC	CASSTGQGIYGYTF